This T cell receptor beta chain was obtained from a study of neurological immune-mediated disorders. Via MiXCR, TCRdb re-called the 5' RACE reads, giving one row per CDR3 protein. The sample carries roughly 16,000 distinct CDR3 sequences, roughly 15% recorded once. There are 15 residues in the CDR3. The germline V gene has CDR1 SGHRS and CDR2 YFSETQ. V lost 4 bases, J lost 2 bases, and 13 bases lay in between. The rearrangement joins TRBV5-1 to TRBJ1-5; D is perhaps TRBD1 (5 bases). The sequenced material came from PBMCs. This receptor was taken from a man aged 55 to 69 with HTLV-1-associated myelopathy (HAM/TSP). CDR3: CASSLTGGGNQPQHF. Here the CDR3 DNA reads TGCGCCAGCAGCCTGACCGGGGGTGGCAATCAGCCCCAGCATTTT.